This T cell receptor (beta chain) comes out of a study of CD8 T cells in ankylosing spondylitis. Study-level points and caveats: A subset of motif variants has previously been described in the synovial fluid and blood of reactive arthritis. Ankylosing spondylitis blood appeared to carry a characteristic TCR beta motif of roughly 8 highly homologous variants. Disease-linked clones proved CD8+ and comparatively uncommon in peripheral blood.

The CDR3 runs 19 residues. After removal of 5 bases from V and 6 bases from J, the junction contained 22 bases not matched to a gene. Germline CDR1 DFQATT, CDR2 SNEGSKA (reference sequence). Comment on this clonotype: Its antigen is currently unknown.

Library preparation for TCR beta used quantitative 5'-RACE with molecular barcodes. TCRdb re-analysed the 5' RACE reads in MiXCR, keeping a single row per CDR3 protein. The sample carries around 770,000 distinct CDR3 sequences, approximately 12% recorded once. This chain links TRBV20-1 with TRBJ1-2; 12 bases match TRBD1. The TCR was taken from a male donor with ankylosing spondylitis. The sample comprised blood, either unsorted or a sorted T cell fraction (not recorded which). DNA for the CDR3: TGCAGTGCTCCTCCCCCCGCGGGGACAGGGGGCGATAGTAATCATGGCTACACCTTC. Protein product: CSAPPPAGTGGDSNHGYTF.